The 22 T cell receptor beta chains presented below share a single source sample, sequenced in a study of shared clonotypes between healthy human individuals. Repertoires were generated with immunoSEQ multiplex PCR, while TCRdb's copy carries only in-frame clones and drops some. Among around 2,000,000 clones listed, 90% to 95% were seen once. The specimen sequenced was naive CD4+ T cells sorted from blood. The subset: CD45RA+ positively selected. Every receptor here comes from a man between 18 and 35 years old in good health.

This sequence joins TRBV5-1 and TRBJ2-3, with TRBD1 matching over 7 bases. Per the germline V gene, CDR1 is SGHRS and CDR2 is YFSETQ. The CDR3 totals 18 residues. V dropped 0 bases and J dropped 4; count of bases not matched to a gene: 14. The CDR3 here is CASSLAGLIGGRADTQYF. In nucleotides, the CDR3 is TGCGCCAGCAGCTTGGCCGGTTTAATAGGGGGCAGGGCAGATACGCAGTATTTT.

A remark on this clone: The junction and the germline gene differ at one end; a read error may be behind it. This chain uses TRBV7-7 with TRBJ2-5; 7 bases align to TRBD1. This CDR3 is 16 amino acids long. Germline assignment: CDR1 SSHAT and CDR2 FNYEAQ (reference sequence). DNA of the CDR3: TGTGCTAGCAGCTTAGGGCTCGACAGGGACAAAGAGACCCAGTACTTC. Amino acids: CASSLGLDRDKETQYF.

The rearrangement links TRBV7-9 to TRBJ1-6, with TRBD1 identical over 9 bases. The CDR3 runs 15 residues. CDR1 SEHNR and CDR2 FQNEAQ come from the germline V gene (reference sequence). Germline trimming cut 4 bases from V and 11 bases from J; bases unmatched to any gene: 9. The CDR3 coding sequence is TGTGCCAGCAGCTCCTCCGGGACAGGGCTCGCACCCCTCCACTTT. Protein product: CASSSSGTGLAPLHF.

This clone was counted a single time. The J gene is TRBJ1-6, the V gene TRBV9, with 10 bases matching TRBD1. This CDR3 has 15 residues. V trimming: 4 bases; J trimming: 9 bases; junction bases outside the gene matches: 7. Germline V gives CDR1 SGDLS, CDR2 YYNGEE. DNA of the CDR3: TGTGCCAGCAGCCCAGGGGACAGGGGCAGTTCACCCCTCCACTTT. Translating it yields CASSPGDRGSSPLHF.

V usage is TRBV4-3 and J usage is TRBJ2-1; a weak D match, TRBD2 (6 bases). The germline CDR1 and CDR2 sequences are LGHNA and YSLEER. V was trimmed by 1 base and J by 4 bases, leaving 14 bases between them. The CDR3 spans 16 residues. The CDR3 loop is CASSQGGGIIYNEQFF. CDR3 bases: TGCGCCAGCAGCCAAGGGGGCGGGATAATTTACAATGAGCAGTTCTTC.

This clone was picked up one time. J is TRBJ1-2 and V is TRBV5-1; D unclear. The CDR3 covers 15 residues. The V end lost 0 bases, the J end lost 4 bases, and 13 bases lay between the germline ends. Germline V gene data show CDR1 as SGHRS and CDR2 as YFSETQ. CDR3 residues: CASSLGEAQVYGYTF. The CDR3 DNA sequence: TGCGCCAGCAGCTTGGGGGAGGCGCAGGTCTATGGCTACACCTTC.

This chain connects TRBV27 to TRBJ2-5; D is unresolved. The germline gives CDR1 MNHEY, CDR2 SMNVEV (reference sequence). CDR3 length: 14 amino acids. V lost 3 bases and J lost 2, with 10 bases in between. This chain's CDR3 is CASSFRHSQETQYF. CDR3 nucleotides: TGTGCCAGCAGTTTCAGGCATTCTCAAGAGACCCAGTACTTC.

This sequence joins TRBV7-3 and TRBJ2-3; unclear D gene. V was shortened by 5 bases and J by 1 base, with 7 bases between the two germline ends. The CDR3 has 13 amino acids. Per the germline V gene, CDR1 is SGHTA and CDR2 is FQGTGA. DNA for the CDR3: TGTGCCAGCAGCGTCACAGGCACAGATACGCAGTATTTT. It yields the protein CASSVTGTDTQYF.

V and J are TRBV5-1 and TRBJ2-7; 10 bases agree with TRBD1. V trimming: 5 bases; J trimming: 2 bases; junction bases outside the gene matches: 4. This CDR3 has 14 residues. Germline assignment: CDR1 SGHRS and CDR2 YFSETQ. CDR3 nucleotide sequence: TGCGCCAGCAGTTCGACAGGGGGCCCCTACGAGCAGTACTTC. Its translation is CASSSTGGPYEQYF.

V is TRBV7-9 and J is TRBJ2-5; 9 nucleotides align to TRBD2. CDR3 length: 14 amino acids. Germline V gene lookup returns CDR1 SEHNR and CDR2 FQNEAQ (reference sequence). The V segment lost 2 bases and the J segment 4 bases; nucleotides outside the gene matches: 2. The DNA for the CDR3 is TGTGCCAGCAGCTTACTAGCGGGATTAGAGACCCAGTACTTC. Encoded protein: CASSLLAGLETQYF.

A few counts support this clone. V usage is TRBV4-1 and J usage is TRBJ1-2; D perhaps matches TRBD1 (6 bases). V was pared by 0 bases and J by 4 bases, with 9 bases between. Germline V gives CDR1 MGHRA, CDR2 YSYEKL. There are 14 residues in the CDR3. This CDR3 reads CASSQDGGLYGYTF. In nucleotides, the CDR3 is TGCGCCAGCAGCCAAGATGGGGGGCTCTATGGCTACACCTTC.

A single count supports this clone. This chain uses TRBV19 with TRBJ1-1; no clear D gene. The CDR3 is 14 amino acids. The V end was cut by 1 base, the J end by 4 bases, with 10 bases between. Germline assignment: CDR1 LNHDA and CDR2 SQIVND (reference sequence). CDR3 sequence: CASSIGVPSTEAFF. Here the CDR3 DNA reads TGTGCCAGTAGTATAGGGGTTCCGAGCACTGAAGCTTTCTTT.

The rearrangement links TRBV15 to TRBJ1-2; TRBD1 might be the D (6 bases). CDR1 and CDR2 from the germline V gene are LNHNV and YYDKDF (reference sequence). V lost 4 bases and J lost 4, with 10 bases in between. This CDR3 has 13 amino acids. The CDR3 region has the DNA TGTGCCACCAGCACGGGGGCGGGCTATGGCTACACCTTC. Encoded protein: CATSTGAGYGYTF. Variable domain in full (rest from reference TRBV15 and TRBJ1-2): DAMVIQNPRYQVTQFGKPVTLSCSQTLNHNVMYWYQQKSSQAPKLLFHYYDKDFNNEADTPDNFQSRRPNTSFCFLDIRSPGLGDTAMYLCATSTGAGYGYTFGSGTRLTVV.

Only one count was recorded for this clone. Other DNA sequences from this sample encode an identical CDR3 as well. The chain links TRBV9 to TRBJ2-7; 11 bases are a match to TRBD2. The CDR3 loop spans 15 amino acids. Germline values: CDR1 SGDLS, CDR2 YYNGEE. Trimming cost V 4 bases and J 4 bases; bases outside gene matches: 7. The CDR3 DNA is TGTGCCAGCAGCCCAACTAGCGGGAGCGTTTACGAGCAGTACTTC. Protein: CASSPTSGSVYEQYF.

This clone came up once. The rearrangement joins TRBV6-6 to TRBJ1-6; 7 nucleotides match TRBD1. Trimming removed 6 bases from V and 7 bases from J; junction bases left unmatched: 12. The CDR3 is made up of 16 amino acids. In germline, CDR1 is MNHNY, CDR2 SVGAGI (reference sequence). This CDR3 is CASRTGTAIGNSPLHF. CDR3 DNA sequence: TGTGCCAGCAGGACCGGGACAGCTATCGGGAATTCACCCCTCCACTTT.

This clone was counted at least ten times. V and J are TRBV30 and TRBJ2-5; no reliable D call. Germline CDR1 GTSNPN, CDR2 SVGIG (reference sequence). The CDR3 runs to 13 residues. The V end lost 7 bases, the J end lost 7 bases, and 19 bases lay between the germline ends. Here the CDR3 DNA reads TGTGCCTCCGCTCCGGACCCTTTCGGGACCCAGTACTTC. Protein sequence: CASAPDPFGTQYF.

CDR3 residues: CASSVGVSGGLDTEAFF. As DNA, the CDR3 is TGTGCCAGCAGCGTAGGTGTGTCAGGGGGGTTGGACACTGAAGCTTTCTTT. V and J are TRBV9 and TRBJ1-1, with 7 bases matching TRBD1. Losses at the gene ends were 0 bases for V and 3 bases for J; bases not matched to a gene: 11. CDR1 and CDR2 (germline): SGDLS, YYNGEE. This CDR3 comprises 17 residues.

The chain uses TRBV6-6 and TRBJ2-3; D uncertain. Germline V gene data show CDR1 as MNHNY and CDR2 as SVGAGI (reference sequence). V was trimmed by 2 bases and J by 2 bases, leaving 11 bases between them. This CDR3 has 15 residues. The CDR3 sequence: CASSYAALNTDTQYF. CDR3 bases: TGTGCCAGCAGTTACGCGGCTTTAAACACAGATACGCAGTATTTT.

V is TRBV4-3 and J is TRBJ1-5; D remains unclear. Germline V gene data show CDR1 as LGHNA and CDR2 as YSLEER. V was trimmed by 0 bases and J by 1 base, leaving 7 bases between them. This CDR3 region has 15 residues. CDR3 loop: CASSQELGSNQPQHF. CDR3 coding DNA: TGCGCCAGCAGCCAAGAATTAGGGAGCAATCAGCCCCAGCATTTT.

Comment on this clone: Other DNA variants within this sample encode the same CDR3. The chain recombines TRBV10-1 with TRBJ2-5; tentative D call: TRBD2 (6 bases). Trimming stripped 5 bases from V and 2 bases from J, with 9 bases between. CDR3 size: 13 residues. The germline V gene has CDR1 WNHNN and CDR2 SYGVQD (reference sequence). Here the CDR3 DNA reads TGCGCCAGCAGTCGGGACTCTCAAGAGACCCAGTACTTC. Translating gives CASSRDSQETQYF.

The chain combines TRBV10-3 with TRBJ1-4; a weak D match, TRBD1 (6 bases). The CDR3 has 13 residues. V lost 0 bases and J 8 bases, leaving 7 bases between the germline ends. The germline V gene has CDR1 ENHRY and CDR2 SYGVKD. CDR3 residues: CAISESDSEKLFF. For the CDR3, the DNA is TGTGCCATCAGTGAGTCGGACAGCGAAAAACTGTTTTTT.

Only one count was recorded for this clone. J is TRBJ1-1 and V is TRBV6-1, with 9 bases that match TRBD1. V trimming: 5 bases; J trimming: 7 bases; junction bases outside the gene matches: 5. In germline, CDR1 is MNHNS, CDR2 SASEGT. The CDR3 has 13 residues. The CDR3 loop reads CASSPDRGLEAFF. The CDR3 bases are TGTGCCAGCAGTCCGGACAGGGGCCTTGAAGCTTTCTTT.